The 13 T cell receptor beta chains reported below all come from one sample, sequenced in a study of T cells after yellow fever vaccination. MiXCR, run by TCRdb on the 5' RACE reads, gives a single entry per CDR3 protein. The sample lists some 300,000 distinct CDR3 sequences, approximately 10% occurring once. Sample: CD4+ T cells sorted from PBMCs, taken 5 days after the yellow fever booster vaccination. Receptor source: a man aged 18 to 29 who received the YFV17D yellow fever vaccine.

This clonotype has more than one count but fewer than ten. V is TRBV12-5 and J is TRBJ2-5; the D is unclear. Trimming shortened V by 6 bases and J by 5 bases, and 16 bases separated the two germline ends. The CDR3 is 14 residues long. Per the germline V gene, CDR1 is LGHNT and CDR2 is FRNRAP. The CDR3 sequence is CASGTRPLSETQYF. In DNA, the CDR3 is TGTGCTAGTGGCACCCGGCCCCTTTCGGAGACCCAGTACTTC.

This clonotype was found a few times. The chain recombines TRBV29-1 with TRBJ2-2; D remains unclear. The ends were cut back, 7 bases at V and 1 base at J, with 7 bases in the middle. The length of the CDR3 is 12 residues. CDR1 is SQVTM, CDR2 ANQGSEA, per germline. CDR3 nucleotides: TGCAGCGAGCAGGTGAACACCGGGGAGCTGTTTTTT. It translates to CSEQVNTGELFF.

The CDR3, as DNA: TGCGCCAGCACAAAGGGGGACAGGGTGACCGGGGAGCTGTTTTTT. As protein: CASTKGDRVTGELFF. This chain links TRBV4-1 with TRBJ2-2, with 9 bases that match TRBD1. Looked up from germline, CDR1 is MGHRA and CDR2 is YSYEKL. The trim removed 7 bases at V and 5 bases at J, leaving 8 bases unmatched. The length of the CDR3 is 15 residues.

The chain carries TRBV20-1 and TRBJ2-4; a possible D gene is TRBD2 (5 bases). This CDR3 region has 15 residues. CDR1 and CDR2 from the germline V gene are DFQATT and SNEGSKA (reference sequence). V lost 5 bases to trimming and J lost 7 bases, with 21 bases between them. CDR3 DNA sequence: TGCAGTGCTGTGGACCCCTCCGGCGGGTCGAACATTCAGTACTTC. This codes for CSAVDPSGGSNIQYF.

The rearrangement links TRBV7-9 to TRBJ1-2; weak D call: TRBD1 (5 bases). Germline loops: CDR1 SEHNR, CDR2 FQNEAQ (reference sequence). This CDR3 is built from 14 residues. V lost 0 bases to trimming and J lost 8 bases, with 13 bases between them. The CDR3 DNA is TGTGCCAGCAGCTTAGCGTTAACAGGCGGCGGCTACACCTTC. Its protein product is CASSLALTGGGYTF.

This chain uses TRBV7-9 with TRBJ1-6; D call uncertain. Trimming shortened V by 5 bases and J by 8 bases, and 13 bases separated the two germline ends. Germline V gene data show CDR1 as SEHNR and CDR2 as FQNEAQ (reference sequence). The CDR3 runs 14 residues. The CDR3 spells CASSPQPGDSPLHF. CDR3 coding DNA: TGTGCCAGCAGCCCCCAACCCGGGGATTCACCCCTCCACTTT.

The V and J genes are TRBV7-3 and TRBJ2-3; D not certain. The V end lost 5 bases, the J end lost 0 bases, and 15 bases lay between the germline ends. The CDR3 covers 16 residues. CDR1 is SGHTA and CDR2 is FQGTGA in the germline V gene. CDR3 in DNA: TGTGCCAGCAGCCCAATGCCCGGGCTAAGCACAGATACGCAGTATTTT. It codes for CASSPMPGLSTDTQYF.

In this sample, this clonotype turned up a few times. This chain links TRBV6-5 with TRBJ1-2, with unresolved D. Germline lookup yields CDR1 MNHEY and CDR2 SVGAGI. V lost 6 bases and J lost 5, with 13 bases in between. CDR3 size: 13 residues. The CDR3 protein is CASSDLALYGYTF. As DNA, the CDR3 is TGTGCCAGCAGCGACCTGGCCTTATATGGCTACACCTTC.

This clonotype was counted a few times. J is TRBJ1-2 and V is TRBV6-5; 9 nucleotides agree with TRBD1. CDR3 length equals 13 residues. The junction had 3 bases not matched to a gene; V was cut back by 6 bases and J by 4 bases. Per the germline V gene, CDR1 is MNHEY and CDR2 is SVGAGI. In nucleotides, the CDR3 is TGTGCCAGCAGCTGGGACAGGGTCTATGGCTACACCTTC. The encoded protein is CASSWDRVYGYTF.

Ten or more counts support this clonotype. The chain employs TRBV27 and TRBJ1-1; D perhaps matches TRBD1 (6 bases). V gave up 8 bases and J gave up 4 bases, with 20 bases separating them. Germline CDR1 MNHEY, CDR2 SMNVEV (reference sequence). The CDR3 covers 15 residues. CDR3: CASFSVLGAATEAFF. DNA for the CDR3: TGTGCCAGCTTCTCCGTTTTGGGGGCGGCCACTGAAGCTTTCTTT.

The chain employs TRBV24-1 and TRBJ2-1; D tentatively fits TRBD1 or TRBD2 (5 bases each). The CDR3 has 16 residues. Per the germline V gene, CDR1 is KGHDR and CDR2 is SFDVKD. V dropped 3 bases and J dropped 2 bases, with 13 bases sitting between them. The chain's CDR3 is CATSDDRQGAYNEQFF. The CDR3 coding sequence is TGTGCCACCAGTGATGACCGGCAGGGAGCCTACAATGAGCAGTTCTTC.

This clonotype has more than one count but fewer than ten. The rearrangement joins TRBV4-3 to TRBJ1-2, with D unclear. The germline gives CDR1 LGHNA, CDR2 YSLEER. The CDR3 is made up of 14 amino acids. Between the trimmed V and J ends, which lost 0 bases and 8 bases, there was a span of 13 bases. The CDR3 region is CASSQDAQERGYTF. The CDR3 DNA reads TGCGCCAGCAGCCAAGATGCCCAGGAAAGGGGCTACACCTTC.

The rearrangement links TRBV4-1 to TRBJ2-5, with D possibly matching TRBD2 (5 bases). CDR3 length: 14 residues. CDR1 MGHRA and CDR2 YSYEKL come from the germline V gene. The V gene lost 2 bases and the J gene lost 4 bases, with 11 bases spanning the gap. CDR3 nucleotides: TGCGCCAGCAGCCAACCCCGGGAACGAGAGACCCAGTACTTC. Protein sequence: CASSQPRERETQYF.